A selection of T cell receptor beta chains follows, all from one sample in a study of T cell responses to AZD1222 COVID-19 vaccine. Profiling relied on immunoSEQ multiplex PCR, and the TCRdb table lists in-frame clones only, not all of them. The sample shows about 130,000 clones, roughly 93% of them seen only once. The sample was peripheral blood, taken 28 days after the second AZD1222 dose. The receptors originated from an adult who received the AZD1222 COVID-19 vaccine. The CDR3 runs from the conserved cysteine through the conserved F or W. Fields, in order: V gene, J gene, clone size, D gene, CDR3 DNA, CDR3 protein. The D gene is left open where the match is weak. The size field is filled for only some rows; it gives once, few, many or a size class.

V gene: TRBV19; J gene: TRBJ2-5; clone size: NA; D gene: TRBD2; CDR3 DNA: TGTGCCAGTAGGGGTAGTGGCGGGGGGTCACCAGAGACCCAGTACTTC; CDR3 protein: CASRGSGGGSPETQYF
V gene: TRBV27; J gene: TRBJ1-1; clone size: NA; D gene: NA; CDR3 DNA: TGTGCCAGCAGTTGGGGCCTGAACACTGAAGCTTTCTTT; CDR3 protein: CASSWGLNTEAFF
V gene: TRBV2; J gene: TRBJ2-3; clone size: NA; D gene: NA; CDR3 DNA: TGTGCCAGCAGTTTGGCGGGATACACAGATACGCAGTATTTT; CDR3 protein: CASSLAGYTDTQYF
V gene: TRBV5-8; J gene: TRBJ1-5; clone size: NA; D gene: NA; CDR3 DNA: TGTGCCAGCAGCTTGGGTGGGGGGCCCCAGCATTTT; CDR3 protein: CASSLGGGPQHF
V gene: TRBV11-3; J gene: TRBJ1-5; clone size: NA; D gene: TRBD1; CDR3 DNA: TGTGCCAGCAGGTTGCAGGGGGGTAATCAGCCCCAGCATTTT; CDR3 protein: CASRLQGGNQPQHF
V gene: TRBV6-1; J gene: TRBJ2-1; clone size: once; D gene: TRBD1; CDR3 DNA: TGTGCCAGCAGTGAAGCGCTGACCGGACAGGCCCGGAGTGAGCAGTTCTTC; CDR3 protein: CASSEALTGQARSEQFF
V gene: TRBV11-1; J gene: TRBJ2-5; clone size: NA; D gene: TRBD2; CDR3 DNA: TGTGCCAGCAGCTCAGCCACTAGCGGGGGCGTGGAGACCCAGTACTTC; CDR3 protein: CASSSATSGGVETQYF
V gene: TRBV7-9; J gene: TRBJ1-2; clone size: NA; D gene: NA; CDR3 DNA: TGTGCCAGCAGCTCCCCCGAGGGGGGCCACTATGGCTACACCTTC; CDR3 protein: CASSSPEGGHYGYTF
V gene: TRBV10-3; J gene: TRBJ2-1; clone size: NA; D gene: NA; CDR3 DNA: TGTGCCATCACAGCTACCGCCTACTCCTACAATGAGCAGTTCTTC; CDR3 protein: CAITATAYSYNEQFF
V gene: TRBV2; J gene: TRBJ1-1; clone size: NA; D gene: NA; CDR3 DNA: TGTGCCAGCAGTTCTCGGGGGACTGAAGCTTTCTTT; CDR3 protein: CASSSRGTEAFF
V gene: TRBV6-1; J gene: TRBJ1-2; clone size: NA; D gene: NA; CDR3 DNA: TGTGCCAGCAGTGAGCCGGGACGGGGTCTCGGTGGCTACACCTTC; CDR3 protein: CASSEPGRGLGGYTF
V gene: TRBV5-1; J gene: TRBJ1-2; clone size: NA; D gene: NA; CDR3 DNA: TGCGCCAGCAGCGCCGGGACCGCGTATGGCTACACCTTC; CDR3 protein: CASSAGTAYGYTF
V gene: TRBV5-1; J gene: TRBJ2-6; clone size: NA; D gene: NA; CDR3 DNA: TGCGCCAGCAGCTTGGCAAGGCGCTCTGGGGCCAACGTCCTGACTTTC; CDR3 protein: CASSLARRSGANVLTF
V gene: TRBV19; J gene: TRBJ1-1; clone size: NA; D gene: NA; CDR3 DNA: TGTGCCAGTAGTCGGGTCGACAAGAACACTGAAGCTTTCTTT; CDR3 protein: CASSRVDKNTEAFF
V gene: TRBV5-5; J gene: TRBJ1-5; clone size: NA; D gene: TRBD1; CDR3 DNA: TGTGCCAGCAGCTCTCGGACAGGGGGCGTTGGTCAGCCCCAGCATTTT; CDR3 protein: CASSSRTGGVGQPQHF
V gene: TRBV30; J gene: TRBJ2-3; clone size: once; D gene: TRBD2; CDR3 DNA: TGTGCCTGGAGTGTCTTAAGCGGGGGGGCGTCAGATACGCAGTATTTT; CDR3 protein: CAWSVLSGGASDTQYF